Listed below are T cell receptor beta chains from one sample, sequenced in a study of T cell responses to AZD1222 COVID-19 vaccine. Libraries were prepared by immunoSEQ multiplex PCR; TCRdb keeps only in-frame clonotypes and omits some of them. The table lists approximately 110,000 clones, 85% to 90% of them singletons. Sequenced material: peripheral blood, taken on day 0 of AZD1222 vaccination. These receptor sequences come from an adult in good health. The CDR3 runs from the conserved cysteine through the conserved F or W. Fields, in order: V gene, J gene, CDR3 protein.

>TRBV11-3|TRBJ1-1
CASSPREVGGPNTEAFF
>TRBV19|TRBJ1-1
CASRTGTANTEAFF
>TRBV19|TRBJ1-1
CASSTDRAAEAFF
>TRBV19|TRBJ2-2
CASRHNSGSTGELFF
>TRBV5-4|TRBJ2-5
CASSLVGQGGGETQYF
>TRBV29-1|TRBJ1-1
CSVERGRWDTEAFF
>TRBV20-1|TRBJ2-1
CSARPRPSQFF
>TRBV19|TRBJ2-5
CASRPAGLQETQYF
>TRBV28|TRBJ1-2
CASSSGGAFYGYTF
>TRBV14|TRBJ1-5
CASRLVCSGQPQHF
>TRBV15|TRBJ1-4
CATSRGRGWGEKLFF